The present T cell receptor (beta chain) was sequenced within a study of shared T cell receptors in the human thymus. This clone has a single count. The repertoire was sequenced with immunoSEQ multiplex PCR; TCRdb's copy has only in-frame clones and lacks some. This table holds some 400,000 clones, approximately 95% found once. The CDR3 contains 15 residues. V lost 3 bases to trimming and J lost 4 bases, with 16 bases between them. Germline V lookup: CDR1 MNHEY, CDR2 SVGAGI. This receptor was obtained from a human donor. The sequenced sample consisted of thymocytes. V and J are TRBV6-5 and TRBJ2-7; weak D call: TRBD1 (6 bases). CDR3 DNA: TGTGCCAGCAGTTATGGATCTGGGGGCGCATACGAGCAGTACTTC. As protein: CASSYGSGGAYEQYF.